The 8 T cell receptor beta chains below all came from one sample that was sequenced in a study of glioma-infiltrating T cells. The iRepertoire nested amplicon-rescue multiplex PCR amplified TCR alpha and beta CDR3s from RNA. TCRdb re-called the multiplex PCR reads through MiXCR, storing one row per CDR3 protein. The sample consists of some 90,000 distinct CDR3 sequences, roughly 37% of them appearing once. What was sequenced was glioma tissue, nonneoplastic brain tissue, or PBMCs (not recorded which). The receptors shown here come from a human donor with low-grade glioma or glioblastoma, undergoing nonglioma brain surgery, or in good health (not recorded which).

Worth noting for this clonotype: One base away lies a much larger clone, so this may be a sequencing read error. This chain connects TRBV7-9 to TRBJ1-3; D not certain. The CDR3 is 12 residues long. Deletions cut 5 bases from V and 6 bases from J, with 8 bases between. Germline CDR1 is SEHNR and CDR2 is FQNEAQ (reference sequence). The CDR3 DNA sequence: TGTGCCAGCAGCCCCCCCGTAAACACCATATATTTT. It yields the protein CASSPPVNTIYF.

As regards this clonotype: A much bigger clone sits one base away, suggesting this may be a read error. V is TRBV5-1 and J is TRBJ1-6; D possibly corresponds to TRBD1 (5 bases). This CDR3 is built from 17 residues. From germline, CDR1 is SGHRS and CDR2 YFSETQ. Trimming pared 1 base from V and 5 bases from J, leaving 16 bases between. In nucleotides, the CDR3 is TGCGCCAGCAGCTTGTTTAGGATCGGGGCAGATAATTCACCCCTCCACTTT. It translates to CASSLFRIGADNSPLHF.

The chain couples TRBV6-2 or TRBV6-3 to TRBJ2-2; D gene ambiguous. V lost 5 bases, J lost 1 base, and 8 bases lay in between. The CDR3 consists of 14 residues. The germline V gene encodes CDR1 MNHEY and CDR2 SVGEGT. CDR3 sequence: CASSGGGNTGELFF. The CDR3, as DNA: TGTGCCAGCAGTGGCGGCGGGAACACCGGGGAGCTGTTTTTT.

This clonotype was detected ten times or more. V is TRBV3-1 and J is TRBJ2-7; no definite D call. V was shortened by 1 base and J by 7 bases, with 5 bases between the two germline ends. The CDR3 covers 11 residues. The germline gives CDR1 LGHDT, CDR2 YNNKEL (reference sequence). The CDR3 coding sequence is TGTGCCAGCAGCCAAGGGAGAGAGCAGTACTTC. Translating it yields CASSQGREQYF.

Many counts were recorded for this clonotype. J is TRBJ1-1 and V is TRBV29-1; D uncertain. The germline gives CDR1 SQVTM, CDR2 ANQGSEA. The V end lost 5 bases, the J end lost 5 bases, and 15 bases lay between the germline ends. CDR3 size: 13 residues. CDR3: CSVSQRLGTEAFF. The CDR3 region has the DNA TGCAGCGTTAGTCAACGGCTCGGTACTGAAGCTTTCTTT.

Turning to this clonotype: The junction departs from the called germline gene at one end, perhaps through a read error. This sequence joins TRBV7-2 and TRBJ2-7; 8 bases match TRBD1. In germline, CDR1 is SGHTA, CDR2 FQGNSA. The length of the CDR3 is 14 residues. The CDR3 nucleotides are TGTGCCAACAGCTTAGGGCAGGGGGCACGTACGCAGCACTTC. Its translation: CANSLGQGARTQHF.

This chain joins TRBV29-1 and TRBJ2-3, with D perhaps TRBD2 (6 bases). Trimming left V 6 bases short and J 3 bases short, with 16 bases between. The CDR3 has 14 amino acids. The V gene's germline CDR1 is SQVTM and CDR2 ANQGSEA. The DNA for the CDR3 is TGCAGCGTGATAGACGGGAGCTTTACAGATACGCAGTATTTT. Its protein is CSVIDGSFTDTQYF.

V usage is TRBV20-1 and J usage is TRBJ1-1; the D gene is possibly TRBD1 (5 bases). The germline CDR1 and CDR2 sequences are DFQATT and SNEGSKA (reference sequence). The V end was cut by 0 bases, the J end by 9 bases, with 20 bases between. CDR3 size: 15 residues. The CDR3 spells CSARDFDRRGTKAFF. The CDR3 DNA sequence: TGCAGTGCTAGAGATTTTGACCGTAGAGGGACCAAAGCTTTCTTT.